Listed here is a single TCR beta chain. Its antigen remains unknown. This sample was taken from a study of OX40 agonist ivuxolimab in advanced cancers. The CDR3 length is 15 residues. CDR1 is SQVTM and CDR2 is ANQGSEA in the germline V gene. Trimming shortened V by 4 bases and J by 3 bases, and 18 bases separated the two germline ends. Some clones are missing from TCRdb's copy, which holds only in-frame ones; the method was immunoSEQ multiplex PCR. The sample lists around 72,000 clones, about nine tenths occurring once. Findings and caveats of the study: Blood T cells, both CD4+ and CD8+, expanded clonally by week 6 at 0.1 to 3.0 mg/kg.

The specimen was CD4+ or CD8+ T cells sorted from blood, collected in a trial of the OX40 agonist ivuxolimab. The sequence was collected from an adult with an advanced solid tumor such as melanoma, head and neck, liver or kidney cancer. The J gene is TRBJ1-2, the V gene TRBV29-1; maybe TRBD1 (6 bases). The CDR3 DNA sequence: TGCAGCGTTGTCTTGGGGGGCGCGTCCCACTATGGCTACACCTTC. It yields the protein CSVVLGGASHYGYTF.